A single sample is the source of the 29 T cell receptor beta chains below, sequenced in a study of T cells in tumors after PD-1 blockade. TCRdb's copy holds only in-frame clones and misses some; the assay was immunoSEQ multiplex PCR. The table has roughly 33,000 clones, around 80% seen once. The material sequenced was PBMCs, taken before anti-PD-1 treatment. The receptors were gathered from a human donor with basal cell carcinoma.

V gene TRBV4-2 combines with J gene TRBJ1-4; a possible D gene is TRBD1 (6 bases). The germline CDR1 and CDR2 sequences are LGHNA and YNFKEQ. CDR3 length: 15 residues. Trimming took 2 bases from V and 8 from J, leaving 15 bases between them. The DNA for the CDR3 is TGTGCCAGCAGCCAACCCTCAGGGGTGAAAGAAAAACTGTTTTTT. The encoded protein is CASSQPSGVKEKLFF.

The gene calls are TRBV6-5 and TRBJ2-4; the D is unclear. Trimming left V 6 bases short and J 0 bases short, with 9 bases between. CDR1 is MNHEY, CDR2 SVGAGI, per germline. The CDR3 length is 14 residues. In DNA form, the CDR3 reads TGTGCCAGCAGAGGCGGCATAGCCAAAAACATTCAGTACTTC. The encoded protein is CASRGGIAKNIQYF.

The rearrangement links TRBV7-9 to TRBJ1-1; no firm D call. The CDR3 extends over 14 amino acids. In germline, CDR1 is SEHNR, CDR2 FQNEAQ (reference sequence). Deletions cut 1 base from V and 1 base from J, with 7 bases between. The CDR3 protein is CASSLGHGNTEAFF. CDR3 sequence (DNA): TGTGCCAGCAGCTTAGGTCACGGGAACACTGAAGCTTTCTTT.

The rearrangement links TRBV2 to TRBJ1-5; D possibly corresponds to TRBD1 (5 bases). This CDR3 has 15 amino acids. Between the trimmed V and J ends, which lost 4 bases and 4 bases, there was a span of 14 bases. CDR1 SNHLY and CDR2 FYNNEI come from the germline V gene. The CDR3 DNA reads TGTGCCAGCAGTGCATCCTACGGGGGGAATCAGCCCCAGCATTTT. Protein sequence: CASSASYGGNQPQHF.

The chain joins TRBV7-3 to TRBJ2-1; the match to TRBD1 covers 10 bases. The CDR3 has 14 residues. CDR1 and CDR2 from the germline V gene are SGHTA and FQGTGA. V lost 5 bases to trimming and J lost 9 bases; unmatched junction nucleotides: 7. CDR3 in DNA: TGTGCCAGCAGCCTGGGACAGGGGTTCGGTGAGCAGTTCTTC. It codes for CASSLGQGFGEQFF.

This sequence joins TRBV4-3 and TRBJ2-3; 10 nucleotides align to TRBD1. CDR3 size: 16 residues. The V and J ends lost 4 bases and 5 bases, in that order; junction bases with no gene match: 9. CDR1 and CDR2 from the germline V gene are LGHNA and YSLEER. CDR3 sequence reads: CASSRYQRDRGDTQYF. The CDR3 nucleotides read TGCGCCAGCAGCCGATACCAGAGGGACAGGGGAGATACGCAGTATTTT.

The genes are TRBV5-4 and TRBJ1-3; no clear D. This CDR3 has 16 amino acids. Germline assignment: CDR1 SGHNT and CDR2 YYREEE (reference sequence). V was pared by 4 bases and J by 0 bases, with 14 bases between. CDR3 sequence reads: CASSVTSRSSGNTIYF. The CDR3 coding sequence is TGTGCCAGCAGCGTGACTTCCCGATCCTCTGGAAACACCATATATTTT.

V gene TRBV28 combines with J gene TRBJ1-1, with D perhaps matching TRBD1 (5 bases). Trimming removed 6 bases from V and 2 bases from J, with 10 bases in between. This CDR3 is 13 amino acids long. Germline loops: CDR1 MDHEN, CDR2 SYDVKM. The CDR3 loop reads CASSRGLNTEAFF. The CDR3 DNA is TGTGCCAGCAGCCGGGGCCTAAACACTGAAGCTTTCTTT.

The rearrangement uses TRBV29-1 and TRBJ1-2; 9 nucleotides agree with TRBD1. Trimming took 6 bases from V and 3 from J; bases not matched to a gene: 11. In germline, CDR1 is SQVTM, CDR2 ANQGSEA. The CDR3 contains 15 residues. CDR3 bases: TGCAGCGTGATACCGGGACAGGGATCGGACTATGGCTACACCTTC. Its translation is CSVIPGQGSDYGYTF.

The gene calls are TRBV5-4 and TRBJ2-5, with D possibly being TRBD1 or TRBD2 (5 bases each). This CDR3 spans 14 amino acids. V was cut by 3 bases and J by 1 base, with 10 bases left in between. Germline assignment: CDR1 SGHNT and CDR2 YYREEE (reference sequence). CDR3 coding DNA: TGTGCCAGCAGCTCACCCGGGACCCAAGAGACCCAGTACTTC. It translates to CASSSPGTQETQYF.

V gene TRBV15 combines with J gene TRBJ2-4; TRBD1 or TRBD2 may be the D gene (5 bases each). Germline CDR1 is LNHNV and CDR2 is YYDKDF (reference sequence). This CDR3 spans 16 amino acids. Trimming removed 0 bases at V and 9 bases at J, with 18 bases between. CDR3 nucleotides: TGTGCCACCAGCAGAGATCGGGGTGGGACGGGAAGCATTCAGTACTTC. This translates into CATSRDRGGTGSIQYF.

This clone was seen a few times. This chain uses TRBV5-8 with TRBJ1-1; 8 bases are a match to TRBD1. The CDR3 has 14 residues. Germline V CDR1 and CDR2: SGHTS, YDEGEE. The V segment lost 0 bases and the J segment 3 bases; nucleotides outside the gene matches: 1. CDR3 sequence: CASSLADRDTEAFF. In nucleotides, the CDR3 is TGTGCCAGCAGCTTGGCGGACAGGGACACTGAAGCTTTCTTT.

The V call is TRBV19, the J call TRBJ2-3; D call uncertain. V was cut by 2 bases and J by 8 bases, with 8 bases left in between. CDR3 length equals 12 residues. The germline gives CDR1 LNHDA, CDR2 SQIVND (reference sequence). The CDR3, as DNA: TGTGCCAGTAGTATATCAGAAAGTACGCAGTATTTT. Amino acid sequence: CASSISESTQYF.

This rearrangement joins TRBV4-3 to TRBJ1-3; no clear D. The CDR3 has 14 residues. CDR1 is LGHNA, CDR2 YSLEER, per germline. V lost 4 bases to trimming and J lost 7 bases, with 14 bases between them. The CDR3 is CASSPANSGNTIYF. The CDR3 coding sequence is TGCGCCAGCAGCCCAGCCAATAGCGGCAACACCATATATTTT.

This sequence joins TRBV7-2 and TRBJ2-5; the D gene is possibly TRBD2 (5 bases). The J call may be faulty, since TRBJ2-7 better matches the DNA end. CDR1 SGHTA and CDR2 FQGNSA come from the germline V gene. This CDR3 is 14 amino acids long. CDR3 sequence reads: CASSLALEAYEQYF. CDR3 bases: TGTGCCAGCAGCTTAGCGTTGGAGGCCTACGAGCAGTACTTC.

This sequence joins TRBV9 and TRBJ1-2, with D tentatively TRBD1 (5 bases). Germline CDR1 reads SGDLS; CDR2 reads YYNGEE. The CDR3 loop spans 14 amino acids. The germline V and J ends were trimmed by 0 bases and 6 bases, with 12 bases remaining between them. The CDR3 sequence: CASSVGPGDHGYTF. In nucleotides, the CDR3 is TGTGCCAGCAGCGTAGGACCGGGGGATCATGGCTACACCTTC.

The chain recombines TRBV14 with TRBJ2-7; the match to TRBD1 covers 8 bases. The trim removed 1 base at V and 0 bases at J, leaving 5 bases unmatched. Germline loops: CDR1 SGHDN, CDR2 FVKESK. The CDR3 has 16 residues. CDR3 region: CASSQVQGALSYEQYF. Written as DNA, the CDR3 is TGTGCCAGCAGCCAAGTTCAGGGGGCACTCTCCTACGAGCAGTACTTC.

There are a few counts of this clone. The V and J genes are TRBV7-2 and TRBJ1-5; 7 nucleotides align to TRBD1. The CDR3 totals 17 residues. Germline lookup yields CDR1 SGHTA and CDR2 FQGNSA. Trimming at V came to 4 bases and at J to 1 base, leaving 10 bases not matched to a gene. The CDR3 DNA sequence: TGTGCCAGCAGCTCATTCCCTAGGGGGCGAAGCAATCAGCCCCAGCATTTT. Translation: CASSSFPRGRSNQPQHF. Using reference TRBV7-2 and TRBJ1-5 for the parts outside the CDR3, the full variable domain is GAGVSQSPSNKVTEKGKDVELRCDPISGHTALYWYRQSLGQGLEFLIYFQGNSAPDKSGLPSDRFSAERTGGSVSTLTIQRTQQEDSAVYLCASSSFPRGRSNQPQHFGDGTRLSIL.

This sequence joins TRBV28 and TRBJ2-5; the D gene is possibly TRBD2 (6 bases). The CDR3 runs 16 residues. V was trimmed by 8 bases and J by 4 bases, leaving 23 bases between them. The germline V gene encodes CDR1 MDHEN and CDR2 SYDVKM. The CDR3, as DNA: TGTGCCAGCGCTTCCCCCGGGACGGAGGAGGGAGAGACCCAGTACTTC. Amino acid sequence: CASASPGTEEGETQYF.

As DNA, the CDR3 is TGCGCCAGCAGCTTTGGTGTTGCGGGGAGTTCCGGGGAGCTGTTTTTT. Its protein is CASSFGVAGSSGELFF. The chain combines TRBV5-1 with TRBJ2-2; perhaps TRBD2 as D (6 bases). The ends were cut back, 2 bases at V and 6 bases at J, with 17 bases in the middle. The CDR3 totals 16 residues. The germline V gene encodes CDR1 SGHRS and CDR2 YFSETQ.

The chain couples TRBV9 to TRBJ2-5, with D tentatively TRBD1 or TRBD2 (5 bases each). Germline V CDR1 and CDR2: SGDLS, YYNGEE. Trimming pared 4 bases from V and 5 bases from J, leaving 15 bases between. There are 14 residues in the CDR3. CDR3 DNA: TGTGCCAGCAGCCTTGGGGGAAGTGAGGAGACCCAGTACTTC. Its protein is CASSLGGSEETQYF.

J is TRBJ1-5 and V is TRBV30, with TRBD1 matching over 10 bases. The CDR3 is made up of 15 amino acids. V gave up 2 bases and J gave up 4 bases; unmatched junction bases: 5. CDR1 and CDR2 (germline): GTSNPN, SVGIG (reference sequence). The CDR3 nucleotides are TGTGCCTGGAGTATTGACAGGGGGCAAAATCAGCCCCAGCATTTT. Its translation is CAWSIDRGQNQPQHF.

V is TRBV7-9 and J is TRBJ1-4; 7 bases are shared with TRBD1. J gave up 3 bases and V 4 bases, and 5 bases lay outside the gene matches. Looked up from germline, CDR1 is SEHNR and CDR2 is FQNEAQ (reference sequence). This CDR3 comprises 15 residues. CDR3 amino acids: CASSSDDRANEKLFF. As DNA, the CDR3 is TGTGCCAGCAGCTCTGACGACAGGGCTAATGAAAAACTGTTTTTT. The variable domain in full, with the rest retrieved from reference TRBV7-9 and TRBJ1-4, is DTGVSQNPRHKITKRGQNVTFRCDPISEHNRLYWYRQTLGQGPEFLTYFQNEAQLEKSRLLSDRFSAERPKGSFSTLEIQRTEQGDSAMYLCASSSDDRANEKLFFGSGTQLSVL.

The gene calls are TRBV4-2 and TRBJ2-7; maybe TRBD2 (6 bases). V was cut by 0 bases and J by 2 bases, with 11 bases left in between. The CDR3 runs 15 residues. Germline CDR1 reads LGHNA; CDR2 reads YNFKEQ. CDR3 sequence reads: CASSQDPGLTYEQYF. In DNA form, the CDR3 reads TGTGCCAGCAGCCAAGATCCCGGACTAACCTACGAGCAGTACTTC.

The chain combines TRBV5-1 with TRBJ2-2, with 11 positions matching TRBD1. Unmatched junction bases numbered 9, after V lost 4 bases and J lost 4 bases. This CDR3 comprises 17 residues. CDR1 and CDR2 from the germline V gene are SGHRS and YFSETQ. CDR3 nucleotides: TGCGCCAGCAGCACCCAGGGACAGGGGGTTATCACCGGGGAGCTGTTTTTT. Its translation: CASSTQGQGVITGELFF.

The CDR3 region is CASRTPGQGNFAEAFF. The CDR3 DNA reads TGTGCCAGCAGAACGCCGGGACAGGGTAATTTCGCTGAAGCTTTCTTT. The rearrangement joins TRBV6-6 to TRBJ1-1, with TRBD1 matching 9 bases. J was trimmed by 6 bases and V by 6 bases; bases with no gene match: 14. The CDR3 extends over 16 amino acids. Germline V gene data show CDR1 as MNHNY and CDR2 as SVGAGI (reference sequence).

The chain links TRBV7-5 to TRBJ1-4; whether TRBD1, the table's D call, matches the DNA was not checked. TRBV7-5 is tagged as a pseudogene. This CDR3 region has 14 residues. DNA of the CDR3: TGTGCCAGAAGCCGGACAGGGGGAAGAGAAAAACTGTTTTTT. This gives the protein CARSRTGGREKLFF.

This clone was counted a few times. This sequence joins TRBV5-8 and TRBJ1-2; D gene uncertain. V was cut by 1 base and J by 8 bases, with 15 bases left in between. This CDR3 spans 14 amino acids. In germline, CDR1 is SGHTS, CDR2 YDEGEE. CDR3 in DNA: TGTGCCAGCAGCTTGAGAAGGGATGTGGGCGGCTACACCTTC. Encoded protein: CASSLRRDVGGYTF.

CDR3 amino acids: CASSLRTSGMAAYNEQFF. The CDR3 DNA follows: TGTGCCAGCAGCTTAAGGACTAGCGGGATGGCCGCCTACAATGAGCAGTTCTTC. This rearrangement joins TRBV7-2 to TRBJ2-1; 12 bases match TRBD2. Losses at the gene ends were 2 bases for V and 2 bases for J; bases not matched to a gene: 7. The CDR3 is 18 residues long. CDR1 and CDR2 (germline): SGHTA, FQGNSA.